The 10 T cell receptor beta chains reported below all come from one sample, sequenced in a study of early T cells in non-severe SARS-CoV-2 infection. A single record per CDR3 protein comes from TCRdb applying MiXCR to the 5' RACE reads. The repertoire holds 70,000 to 90,000 distinct CDR3 sequences, with about 16% as singletons. The specimen sequenced was whole blood. All receptors come from an adult who was a healthcare worker with PCR-confirmed SARS-CoV-2 infection or an uninfected control (not recorded which).

This clonotype has more than one count but fewer than ten. The chain joins TRBV3-1 to TRBJ2-3; D is ambiguous. The ends were cut back, 0 bases at V and 1 base at J, with 8 bases in the middle. Germline values: CDR1 LGHDT, CDR2 YNNKEL (reference sequence). This CDR3 comprises 15 residues. In DNA, the CDR3 is TGTGCCAGCAGCCAAGATCACACGGGCACAGATACGCAGTATTTT. Translation gives CASSQDHTGTDTQYF.

This clonotype was seen at least ten times. The chain has TRBV10-3 and TRBJ1-2; D unclear. The CDR3 covers 15 residues. Trimming shortened V by 5 bases and J by 0 bases, and 13 bases separated the two germline ends. Per the germline V gene, CDR1 is ENHRY and CDR2 is SYGVKD. This chain's CDR3 is CAISLAGLTNYGYTF. Written as DNA, the CDR3 is TGTGCCATCAGTCTCGCGGGTTTAACTAACTATGGCTACACCTTC.

This clonotype was seen only a few times. CDR3 residues: CASSVAGVTYEQYF. CDR3 nucleotides: TGCGCCAGCAGCGTGGCGGGAGTAACCTACGAGCAGTACTTC. The chain employs TRBV5-1 and TRBJ2-7; 7 nucleotides line up with TRBD2. The ends lost 4 bases at V and 2 bases at J; junction bases unmatched: 6. The CDR3 length is 14 residues. In germline, CDR1 is SGHRS, CDR2 YFSETQ.

This clonotype was picked up a small number of times. In DNA form, the CDR3 reads TGTGCCAGCAGTTTACCGTGGTGGGACAGGGGGGCTGGCTACACCTTC. Amino acids: CASSLPWWDRGAGYTF. This chain connects TRBV28 to TRBJ1-2; 11 nucleotides line up with TRBD1. Unmatched junction bases numbered 9, after V lost 2 bases and J lost 7 bases. The CDR3 has 16 residues. From germline, CDR1 is MDHEN and CDR2 SYDVKM.

Only a few counts were recorded for this clonotype. The V call is TRBV11-2, the J call TRBJ1-4; D ambiguous. The CDR3 totals 14 residues. Germline-derived CDR1 and CDR2 are SGHAT and FQNNGV. V lost 6 bases and J 3 bases, leaving 11 bases between the germline ends. In DNA, the CDR3 is TGTGCCAGCAGTCTTACAGCGGCTAATGAAAAACTGTTTTTT. Amino acid sequence: CASSLTAANEKLFF.

In this sample, this clonotype turned up a few times. V usage is TRBV6-5 and J usage is TRBJ1-5, with D perhaps TRBD1 (5 bases). CDR1 is MNHEY and CDR2 is SVGAGI in the germline V gene. The CDR3 covers 14 residues. Deletions cut 6 bases from V and 2 bases from J, with 11 bases between. The DNA of the CDR3 is TGTGCCAGCAGCCCCAGGGCGCGCAATCAGCCCCAGCATTTT. It codes for CASSPRARNQPQHF.

The J gene is TRBJ2-3, the V gene TRBV7-2, with 14 bases that match TRBD2. The CDR3 runs 19 residues. Germline V CDR1 and CDR2: SGHTA, FQGNSA. The J segment lost 2 bases and the V segment lost 2 bases, leaving 9 bases of the junction unmatched. This chain's CDR3 is CASSLSPTSGRASTDTQYF. Written as DNA, the CDR3 is TGTGCCAGCAGCTTATCCCCGACTAGCGGGAGGGCCTCCACAGATACGCAGTATTTT.

The rearrangement uses TRBV9 and TRBJ2-7, with D perhaps given as TRBD1 or TRBD2 (6 bases each). V shed 3 bases and J shed 1 base, with 11 bases lying between them. CDR1 is SGDLS and CDR2 is YYNGEE in the germline V gene. There are 14 residues in the CDR3. DNA for the CDR3: TGTGCCAGCAGCGCCGGGGGCATTTCCTACGAGCAGTACTTC. Protein sequence: CASSAGGISYEQYF.

This clonotype has only a few counts. As DNA, the CDR3 is TGTGCCAGCAGCTTATATAGCGGGGCCGCCTACGAGCAGTACTTC. Its protein is CASSLYSGAAYEQYF. The chain has TRBV7-3 and TRBJ2-7; 8 positions agree with TRBD2. CDR1 and CDR2 (germline): SGHTA, FQGTGA. The CDR3 consists of 15 residues. V gave up 2 bases and J gave up 2 bases; unmatched junction bases: 5. The whole variable domain, filled in from reference TRBV7-3 and TRBJ2-7, reads GAGVSQTPSNKVTEKGKYVELRCDPISGHTALYWYRQSLGQGPEFLIYFQGTGAADDSGLPNDRFFAVRPEGSVSTLKIQRTERGDSAVYLCASSLYSGAAYEQYFGPGTRLTVT.

The rearrangement links TRBV7-6 to TRBJ2-2; 7 bases fit TRBD1. The CDR3 has 17 residues. The germline V gene encodes CDR1 SGHVS and CDR2 FNYEAQ. J gave up 7 bases and V 1 base, and 12 bases lay outside the gene matches. As DNA, the CDR3 is TGTGCCAGCAGCTTAGAGAGTGAAAGGGGGCGAGGCGGGGAGCTGTTTTTT. It yields the protein CASSLESERGRGGELFF. The full variable domain, rest sourced from reference TRBV7-6 and TRBJ2-2, is GAGVSQSPRYKVTKRGQDVALRCDPISGHVSLYWYRQALGQGPEFLTYFNYEAQQDKSGLPNDRFSAERPEGSISTLTIQRTEQRDSAMYRCASSLESERGRGGELFFGEGSRLTVL.